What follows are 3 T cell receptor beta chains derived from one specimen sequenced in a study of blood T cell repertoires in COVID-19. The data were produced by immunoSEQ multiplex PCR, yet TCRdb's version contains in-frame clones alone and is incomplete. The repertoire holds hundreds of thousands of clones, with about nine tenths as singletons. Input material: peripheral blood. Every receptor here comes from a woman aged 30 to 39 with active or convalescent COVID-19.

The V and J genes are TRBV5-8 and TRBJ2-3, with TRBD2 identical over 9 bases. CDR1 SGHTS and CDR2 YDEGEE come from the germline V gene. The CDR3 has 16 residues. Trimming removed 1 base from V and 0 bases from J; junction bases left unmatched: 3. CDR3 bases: TGTGCCAGCAGCTTGAAGAGCGGGGGGAGCACAGATACGCAGTATTTT. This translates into CASSLKSGGSTDTQYF.

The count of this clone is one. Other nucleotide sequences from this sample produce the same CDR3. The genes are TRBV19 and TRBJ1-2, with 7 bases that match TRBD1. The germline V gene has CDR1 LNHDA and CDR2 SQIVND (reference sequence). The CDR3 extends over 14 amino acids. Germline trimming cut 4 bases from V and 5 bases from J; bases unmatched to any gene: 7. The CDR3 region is CASSTGTANYGYTF. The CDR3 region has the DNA TGTGCCAGTAGTACCGGGACAGCAAATTATGGCTACACCTTC.

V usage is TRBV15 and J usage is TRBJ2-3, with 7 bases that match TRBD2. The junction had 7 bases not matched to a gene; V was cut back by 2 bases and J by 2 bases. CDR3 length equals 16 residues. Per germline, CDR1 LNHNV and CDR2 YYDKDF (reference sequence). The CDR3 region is CATSRNNGGSTDTQYF. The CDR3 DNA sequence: TGTGCCACCAGCAGAAACAACGGGGGGTCCACAGATACGCAGTATTTT.